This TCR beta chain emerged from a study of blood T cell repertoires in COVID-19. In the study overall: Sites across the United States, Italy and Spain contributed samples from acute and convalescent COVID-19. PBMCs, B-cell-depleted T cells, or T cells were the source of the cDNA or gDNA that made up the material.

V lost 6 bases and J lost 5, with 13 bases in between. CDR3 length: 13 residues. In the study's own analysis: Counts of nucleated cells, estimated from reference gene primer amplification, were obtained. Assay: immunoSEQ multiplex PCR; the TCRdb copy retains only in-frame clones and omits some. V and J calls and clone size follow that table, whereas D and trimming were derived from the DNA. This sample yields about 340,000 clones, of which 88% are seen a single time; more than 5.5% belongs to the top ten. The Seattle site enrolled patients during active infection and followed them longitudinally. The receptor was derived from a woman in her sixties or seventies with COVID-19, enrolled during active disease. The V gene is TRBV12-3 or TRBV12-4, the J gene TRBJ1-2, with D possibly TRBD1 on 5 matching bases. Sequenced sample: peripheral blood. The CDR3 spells CASSKGADYGYTF. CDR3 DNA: TGTGCCAGCAGCAAAGGGGCCGATTATGGCTACACCTTC.